The 15 T cell receptor beta chains reported below all come from one sample, sequenced in a study of T-cell reconstitution after alpha-beta-depleted transplantation in children. Using unique molecular identifiers, the investigators prepared the TCRbeta library. TCRdb itself ran the PCR reads through MiXCR, one entry per CDR3 protein. The repertoire has about 340,000 distinct CDR3 sequences, about 17% of them found once; the top ten carry around 43%. This material consisted of PBMCs, mostly from graft donor cells, taken 360 days after TCRalphabeta/CD19-depleted stem cell transplant. These TCRs come from a male patient under 10 years old who had a stem cell transplant for acute lymphoblastic leukemia, so the T cells may come from the graft donor.

The chain employs TRBV4-3 and TRBJ2-1; D possibly corresponds to TRBD2 (6 bases). Per the germline V gene, CDR1 is LGHNA and CDR2 is YSLEER. The V and J ends lost 4 bases and 2 bases respectively, with 15 bases between them. This CDR3 contains 16 residues. CDR3 bases: TGCGCCAGCAGCCCCGGGGCTAGCGAAACCTACAATGAGCAGTTCTTC. As protein: CASSPGASETYNEQFF.

This clonotype was observed a few times. V and J are TRBV2 and TRBJ2-6; 10 nucleotides line up with TRBD2. This CDR3 has 16 amino acids. The V gene's germline CDR1 is SNHLY and CDR2 FYNNEI. Trimming removed 6 bases from V and 0 bases from J; junction bases left unmatched: 2. This CDR3 reads CASRLAGSSGANVLTF. In DNA, the CDR3 is TGTGCCAGCAGACTAGCGGGATCCTCTGGGGCCAACGTCCTGACTTTC.

V and J are TRBV6-2 or TRBV6-3 and TRBJ2-1; D is uncertain. CDR1 is MNHEY, CDR2 SVGEGT, per germline. Trimming took 7 bases from V and 6 from J, leaving 16 bases between them. The CDR3 totals 14 residues. The CDR3 sequence: CASNPRRVANEQFF. CDR3 DNA: TGTGCCAGCAATCCCCGACGGGTAGCCAATGAGCAGTTCTTC.

This clonotype has only a few counts. The genes are TRBV6-5 and TRBJ2-2, with a weak D call TRBD1 (5 bases). This CDR3 is 17 amino acids long. CDR1 is MNHEY and CDR2 is SVGAGI in the germline V gene. Trimming pared 1 base from V and 0 bases from J, leaving 12 bases between. The CDR3 bases are TGTGCCAGCAGTTACTACCCAGGGTCATCGAACACCGGGGAGCTGTTTTTT. Its protein product is CASSYYPGSSNTGELFF.

The chain links TRBV15 to TRBJ2-3; D not resolved. The CDR3 is 17 amino acids. Trimming cost V 0 bases and J 3 bases, with 16 bases left between them. Germline V gives CDR1 LNHNV, CDR2 YYDKDF (reference sequence). The CDR3 region has the DNA TGTGCCACCAGCAGAGAACTCCTACAGAGTCGGACAGATACGCAGTATTTT. It translates to CATSRELLQSRTDTQYF.

The J gene is TRBJ2-2, the V gene TRBV30; D may correspond to TRBD1 or TRBD2 (5 bases each). The CDR3 extends over 17 amino acids. Per the germline V gene, CDR1 is GTSNPN and CDR2 is SVGIG (reference sequence). The CDR3 DNA sequence: TGTGCGCGGGCTATAAGGGTTGGGGGATTGAACACCGGGGAGCTGTTTTTT. Its translation: CARAIRVGGLNTGELFF.

This clonotype was counted at least ten times. V and J are TRBV20-1 and TRBJ1-4, with D perhaps matching TRBD1 (5 bases). In germline, CDR1 is DFQATT, CDR2 SNEGSKA (reference sequence). This CDR3 contains 12 residues. The V end lost 1 base, the J end lost 10 bases, and 10 bases lay between the germline ends. The CDR3 DNA reads TGCAGTGCTAGAGGGCAGAGGGGAAAACTGTTTTTT. Translation gives CSARGQRGKLFF.

The rearrangement links TRBV29-1 to TRBJ2-3, with D perhaps given as TRBD1 or TRBD2 (5 bases each). The CDR3 is made up of 14 amino acids. CDR1 is SQVTM, CDR2 ANQGSEA, per germline. V was cut by 4 bases and J by 0 bases, with 11 bases left in between. The CDR3 nucleotides are TGCAGCGTTGGCCCGGGGCCTAGCACAGATACGCAGTATTTT. Protein: CSVGPGPSTDTQYF.

This clonotype came up a few times. The chain employs TRBV5-5 and TRBJ2-1; 9 nucleotides match TRBD2. The junction had 8 bases not matched to a gene; V was cut back by 0 bases and J by 13 bases. Germline assignment: CDR1 SGHKS and CDR2 YYEKEE (reference sequence). The CDR3 sequence is 14 residues long. The CDR3 DNA reads TGTGCCAGCAGCTTGGCGGAGCTAGCGGGACTCCAGTTCTTC. Translated: CASSLAELAGLQFF. The full variable domain, completed using reference TRBV5-5 and TRBJ2-1, is DAGVTQSPTHLIKTRGQQVTLRCSPISGHKSVSWYQQVLGQGPQFIFQYYEKEERGRGNFPDRFSARQFPNYSSELNVNALLLGDSALYLCASSLAELAGLQFFGPGTRLTVL.

This clonotype was found a few times. This chain links TRBV7-3 with TRBJ2-1, with D perhaps being TRBD1 or TRBD2 (6 bases each). Germline V CDR1 and CDR2: SGHTA, FQGTGA. The CDR3 sequence is 13 residues long. V shed 2 bases and J shed 9 bases, with 11 bases lying between them. CDR3 coding DNA: TGTGCCAGCAGCTTAGGGGGGCTGGGTGAGCAGTTCTTC. It yields the protein CASSLGGLGEQFF.

This clonotype was detected many times. The chain is built from TRBV9 and TRBJ2-2; TRBD2 aligns across 10 bases. Germline loops: CDR1 SGDLS, CDR2 YYNGEE. V lost 4 bases to trimming and J lost 6 bases; unmatched junction nucleotides: 6. This CDR3 has 15 amino acids. The CDR3 DNA reads as TGTGCCAGCAGCTGGGCTAGCGGGAGTCCCGGGGAGCTGTTTTTT. Translating gives CASSWASGSPGELFF. Complete variable domain (other parts from reference TRBV9 and TRBJ2-2): DSGVTQTPKHLITATGQRVTLRCSPRSGDLSVYWYQQSLDQGLQFLIQYYNGEERAKGNILERFSAQQFPDLHSELNLSSLELGDSALYFCASSWASGSPGELFFGEGSRLTVL.

V and J are TRBV12-3 or TRBV12-4 and TRBJ2-1, with D possibly matching TRBD2 (7 bases). The V gene lost 4 bases and the J gene lost 4 bases, with 17 bases spanning the gap. The CDR3 is 16 amino acids. The CDR3 is CASSSSSGQGYNEQFF. In nucleotides, the CDR3 is TGTGCCAGCAGTTCTTCTAGCGGCCAGGGGTACAATGAGCAGTTCTTC.

The chain combines TRBV20-1 with TRBJ2-6; D remains unclear. The CDR3 runs 15 residues. The V gene's germline CDR1 is DFQATT and CDR2 SNEGSKA (reference sequence). Trimming shortened V by 6 bases and J by 1 base, and 13 bases separated the two germline ends. DNA for the CDR3: TGCAGTGCCAGCCTGCGACGATCTGGGGCCAACGTCCTGACTTTC. Its protein product is CSASLRRSGANVLTF.

This clonotype was counted at least ten times. The chain joins TRBV20-1 to TRBJ2-1; D possibly uses TRBD1 or TRBD2 (6 bases each). This CDR3 is built from 16 residues. Germline assignment: CDR1 DFQATT and CDR2 SNEGSKA (reference sequence). Trimming cost V 0 bases and J 8 bases, with 20 bases left between them. CDR3: CSARDLFGGQGDEQFF. CDR3 nucleotide sequence: TGCAGTGCTAGAGATTTATTCGGGGGCCAAGGCGATGAGCAGTTCTTC.

The V and J genes are TRBV28 and TRBJ2-3; 7 bases align to TRBD2. Germline V gives CDR1 MDHEN, CDR2 SYDVKM. There are 14 residues in the CDR3. J gave up 1 base and V 8 bases, and 6 bases lay outside the gene matches. CDR3 bases: TGTGCCAGCTCTCCGGCGGGGGGCACAGATACGCAGTATTTT. It is translated as CASSPAGGTDTQYF. Drawing the rest from reference TRBV28 and TRBJ2-3, the complete variable domain is DVKVTQSSRYLVKRTGEKVFLECVQDMDHENMFWYRQDPGLGLRLIYFSYDVKMKEKGDIPEGYSVSREKKERFSLILESASTNQTSMYLCASSPAGGTDTQYFGPGTRLTVL.